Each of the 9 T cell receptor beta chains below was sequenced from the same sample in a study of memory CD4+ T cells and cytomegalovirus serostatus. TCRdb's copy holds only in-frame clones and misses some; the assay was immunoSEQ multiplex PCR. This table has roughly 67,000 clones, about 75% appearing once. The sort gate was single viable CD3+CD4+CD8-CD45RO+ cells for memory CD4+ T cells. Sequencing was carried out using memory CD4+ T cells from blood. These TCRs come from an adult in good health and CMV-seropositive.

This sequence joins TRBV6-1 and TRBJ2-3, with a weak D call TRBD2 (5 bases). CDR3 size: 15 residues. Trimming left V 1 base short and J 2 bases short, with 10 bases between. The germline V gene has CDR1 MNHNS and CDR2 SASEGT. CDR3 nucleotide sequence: TGTGCCAGCAGTGAAGGACTACCCTACACAGATACGCAGTATTTT. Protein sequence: CASSEGLPYTDTQYF.

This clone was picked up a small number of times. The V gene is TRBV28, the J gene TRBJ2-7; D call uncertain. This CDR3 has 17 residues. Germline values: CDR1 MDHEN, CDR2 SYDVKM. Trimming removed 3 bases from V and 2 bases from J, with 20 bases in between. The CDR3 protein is CASSFRPHGVQTYEQYF. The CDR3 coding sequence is TGTGCCAGCAGTTTCCGTCCGCATGGGGTACAAACCTACGAGCAGTACTTC.

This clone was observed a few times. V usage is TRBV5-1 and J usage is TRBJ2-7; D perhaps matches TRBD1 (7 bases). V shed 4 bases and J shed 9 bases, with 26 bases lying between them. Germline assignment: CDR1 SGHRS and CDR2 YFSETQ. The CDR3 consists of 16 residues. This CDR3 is CASSRTFTGPQGGQYF. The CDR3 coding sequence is TGCGCCAGCAGCCGGACGTTTACGGGACCGCAGGGGGGGCAGTACTTC.

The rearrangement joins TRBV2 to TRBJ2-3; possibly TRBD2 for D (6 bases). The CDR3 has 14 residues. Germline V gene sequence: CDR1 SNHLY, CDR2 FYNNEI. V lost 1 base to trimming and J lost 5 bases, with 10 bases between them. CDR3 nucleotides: TGTGCCAGCAGTGAAGGGAGGGGTGGAGATACGCAGTATTTT. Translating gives CASSEGRGGDTQYF. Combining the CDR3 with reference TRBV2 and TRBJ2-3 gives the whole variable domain EPEVTQTPSHQVTQMGQEVILRCVPISNHLYFYWYRQILGQKVEFLVSFYNNEISEKSEIFDDQFSVERPDGSNFTLKIRSTKLEDSAMYFCASSEGRGGDTQYFGPGTRLTVL.

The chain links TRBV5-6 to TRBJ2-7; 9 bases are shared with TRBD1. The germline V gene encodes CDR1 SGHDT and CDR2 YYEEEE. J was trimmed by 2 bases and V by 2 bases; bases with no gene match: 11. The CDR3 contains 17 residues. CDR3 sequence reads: CASSLYSRDRDPYEQYF. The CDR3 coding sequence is TGTGCCAGCAGCTTATATAGTAGGGACAGGGACCCCTACGAGCAGTACTTC.

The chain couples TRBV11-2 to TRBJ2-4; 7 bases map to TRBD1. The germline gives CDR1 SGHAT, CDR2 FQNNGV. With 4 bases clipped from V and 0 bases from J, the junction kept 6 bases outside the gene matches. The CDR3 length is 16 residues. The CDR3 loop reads CASSSQGVIAKNIQYF. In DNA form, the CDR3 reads TGTGCCAGCAGCTCTCAGGGGGTAATAGCCAAAAACATTCAGTACTTC.

The CDR3 here is CASANGPRGTEAFF. DNA for the CDR3: TGTGCCAGCGCGAACGGACCCCGGGGAACTGAAGCTTTCTTT. The chain is built from TRBV11-2 and TRBJ1-1; the D is unclear. This CDR3 comprises 14 residues. V lost 8 bases and J lost 5, with 18 bases in between. Germline CDR1 is SGHAT and CDR2 is FQNNGV.

The CDR3 sequence: CASSIRQGTNSPLHF. The CDR3 DNA sequence: TGTGCCAGTAGTATTAGGCAGGGGACGAATTCACCCCTCCACTTT. The chain couples TRBV19 to TRBJ1-6, with D perhaps TRBD1 (6 bases). CDR1 is LNHDA, CDR2 SQIVND, per germline (reference sequence). Trimming took 3 bases from V and 7 from J, leaving 13 bases between them. The CDR3 covers 15 residues.

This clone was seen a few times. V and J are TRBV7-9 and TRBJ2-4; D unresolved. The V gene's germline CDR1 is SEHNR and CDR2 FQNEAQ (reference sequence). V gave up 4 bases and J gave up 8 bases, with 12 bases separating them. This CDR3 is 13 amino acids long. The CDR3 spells CASSSSPGDIQYF. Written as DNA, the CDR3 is TGTGCCAGCAGCTCCAGCCCCGGAGACATTCAGTACTTC.